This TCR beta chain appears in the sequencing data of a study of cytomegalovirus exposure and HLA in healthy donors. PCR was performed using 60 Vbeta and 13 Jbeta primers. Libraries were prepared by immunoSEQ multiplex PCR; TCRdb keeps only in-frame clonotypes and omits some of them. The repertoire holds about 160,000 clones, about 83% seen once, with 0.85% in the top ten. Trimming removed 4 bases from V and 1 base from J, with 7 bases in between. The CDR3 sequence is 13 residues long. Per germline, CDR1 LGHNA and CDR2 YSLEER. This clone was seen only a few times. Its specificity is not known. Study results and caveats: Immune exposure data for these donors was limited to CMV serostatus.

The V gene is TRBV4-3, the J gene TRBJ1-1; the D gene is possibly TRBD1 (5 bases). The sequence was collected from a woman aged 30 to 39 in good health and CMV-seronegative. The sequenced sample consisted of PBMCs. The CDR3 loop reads CASSPQGNTEAFF. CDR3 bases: TGCGCCAGCAGCCCCCAGGGGAACACTGAAGCTTTCTTT.